These T cell receptor beta chains were read from a single sample in a study of T cells after yellow fever vaccination. MiXCR was run by TCRdb on the 5' RACE reads, yielding one entry per CDR3 protein. Counted here are roughly 120,000 distinct CDR3 sequences, 8.4% occurring once; the ten biggest clones make up 25%. Specimen: CD8+ T cells sorted from PBMCs, collected 45 days after the yellow fever booster vaccination. All receptors derive from a man aged 25 to 45 who received the YFV17D yellow fever vaccine. Each CDR3 is given with its conserved first and last residue. The D gene is left open where the match is weak. A clone size is listed for some rows: how often the clone was seen (once, few, many), or a class if it is expanded.

D gene	V gene	clone size	J gene	CDR3 DNA	CDR3 protein
NA	TRBV6-2/TRBV6-3	NA	TRBJ1-2	TGTGCCAGCAGTTACTTGGACATCTATGGCTACACCTTC	CASSYLDIYGYTF
TRBD1	TRBV25-1	few	TRBJ2-7	TGTGCCAGCAGTCCTAAAGACAGGGGGCCCTACGAGCAGTACTTC	CASSPKDRGPYEQYF
NA	TRBV6-5	many	TRBJ2-1	TGTGCCAGCAGTTATAATCCTAACAATGAGCAGTTCTTC	CASSYNPNNEQFF
NA	TRBV9	many	TRBJ2-7	TGTGCCAGCAGCGTAACGGGCCTAAGCTCCTACGAGCAGTACTTC	CASSVTGLSSYEQYF
NA	TRBV7-8	many	TRBJ2-5	TGTGCCAGCAGCTTTTTCGAGACCGCGGGAGAGACCCAGTACTTC	CASSFFETAGETQYF
NA	TRBV30	NA	TRBJ1-3	TGTGCCTGGGCTGACCTTGGAAACACCATATATTTT	CAWADLGNTIYF
NA	TRBV27	few	TRBJ2-3	TGTGCCAGCAGTCCGGGACTCAGCACAGATACGCAGTATTTT	CASSPGLSTDTQYF
TRBD1	TRBV5-1	many	TRBJ2-1	TGCGCCAGCAGCGCCGCCGGGACAGGGAACAATGAGCAGTTCTTC	CASSAAGTGNNEQFF
TRBD1	TRBV10-3	many	TRBJ2-3	TGTGCCATCAGCAATACCGGGACAGGGAGCACAGATACGCAGTATTTT	CAISNTGTGSTDTQYF
TRBD1	TRBV27	many	TRBJ2-3	TGTGCCAGCAGCCCAGGGGGCGCAACTTACACAGATACGCAGTATTTT	CASSPGGATYTDTQYF
NA	TRBV6-5	NA	TRBJ2-7	TGTGCCAGCAGCCCACTACTCGGCGAGCAGTACTTC	CASSPLLGEQYF